This T cell receptor (beta chain) came from a study of T cells in Graves' hyperthyroidism and ophthalmopathy. The CDR3 consists of 15 residues. CDR1 SQVTM and CDR2 ANQGSEA come from the germline V gene. Trimming stripped 6 bases from V and 0 bases from J, with 17 bases between. This clonotype was detected only a few times. Hyperthyroidism was newly diagnosed in patients aged 18 to 65 (duration under 2 months). Amplified regions were TCR beta CDR3 sequences from RNA transcripts. First-round RT-PCR with HTBI primers amplified the TCR CDR3 region. TCRdb analysed the multiplex PCR reads with MiXCR anew, one entry per CDR3 protein. The top ten clones hold around 7.7% of a sample with 550,000 to 800,000 distinct CDR3 sequences, 16% of them seen once.

This chain links TRBV29-1 with TRBJ1-1; weak D call: TRBD1 (5 bases). This TCR was recovered from a young man with Graves' hyperthyroidism. The material sequenced was blood. CDR3 sequence: CSVHLPDNLNTEAFF. In DNA form, the CDR3 reads TGCAGCGTCCACCTACCGGACAACTTGAACACTGAAGCTTTCTTT.